The rows below give T cell receptor beta chains drawn from one sample of a study of cytomegalovirus exposure and HLA in healthy donors. Sequenced by immunoSEQ multiplex PCR; TCRdb stores in-frame clones only, minus some. The sample gives 150,000 to 200,000 clones, roughly 72% of which show up once; approximately 7.1% is in the top ten. Sequencing input: PBMCs. All receptors come from a man aged 35 to 55 in good health and CMV-seropositive. Each CDR3 is given with its conserved first and last residue. The D gene is left open where the match is weak. Size tells how often a clone was seen (once, few, many) or the class of an expanded clone, and some rows leave it out.

CDR3 protein: CAISESDSTYGYTF
CDR3 DNA: TGTGCCATCAGTGAGTCAGACAGTACCTATGGCTACACCTTC
J gene: TRBJ1-2
clone size: NA
D gene: NA
V gene: TRBV10-3

CDR3 protein: CASSGSTGAEYEQYF
CDR3 DNA: TGTGCCAGCAGCGGGTCGACAGGGGCGGAGTACGAGCAGTACTTC
J gene: TRBJ2-7
clone size: NA
D gene: TRBD1
V gene: TRBV7-6

CDR3 protein: CASSLKAGGGGANVLTF
CDR3 DNA: TGTGCCAGCAGCTTAAAAGCGGGGGGAGGTGGGGCCAACGTCCTGACTTTC
J gene: TRBJ2-6
clone size: NA
D gene: TRBD2
V gene: TRBV7-3

CDR3 protein: CASATSMNTEAFF
CDR3 DNA: TGTGCCAGCGCGACAAGTATGAACACTGAAGCTTTCTTT
J gene: TRBJ1-1
clone size: NA
D gene: NA
V gene: TRBV28

CDR3 protein: CASRSYPPLHF
CDR3 DNA: TGTGCCAGCAGATCCTATCCACCCCTCCACTTT
J gene: TRBJ1-6
clone size: few
D gene: NA
V gene: TRBV28

CDR3 protein: CASNNLRGTGELFF
CDR3 DNA: TGTGCCAGCAACAACCTCCGGGGTACCGGGGAGCTGTTTTTT
J gene: TRBJ2-2
clone size: few
D gene: NA
V gene: TRBV2

CDR3 protein: CASSSPGQGSEKLFF
CDR3 DNA: TGTGCCAGCAGCTCCCCTGGACAGGGAAGTGAAAAACTGTTTTTT
J gene: TRBJ1-4
clone size: NA
D gene: TRBD1
V gene: TRBV7-8

CDR3 protein: CASSHGRQGSSYNEQFF
CDR3 DNA: TGTGCCAGCAGTCACGGACGACAGGGCAGCTCCTACAATGAGCAGTTCTTC
J gene: TRBJ2-1
clone size: NA
D gene: TRBD1
V gene: TRBV27

CDR3 protein: CASSRPTVNTGELFF
CDR3 DNA: TGCGCCAGCAGCCGACCGACAGTAAACACCGGGGAGCTGTTTTTT
J gene: TRBJ2-2
clone size: NA
D gene: NA
V gene: TRBV5-1

CDR3 protein: CASSFGETQYF
CDR3 DNA: TGTGCCAGCAGCTTCGGGGAGACCCAGTACTTC
J gene: TRBJ2-5
clone size: NA
D gene: NA
V gene: TRBV7-6

CDR3 protein: CASSEVKGQPNSPLHF
CDR3 DNA: TGTGCCAGCAGTGAAGTAAAGGGGCAGCCGAATTCACCCCTCCACTTT
J gene: TRBJ1-6
clone size: NA
D gene: NA
V gene: TRBV6-1

CDR3 protein: CSAREGGTQYF
CDR3 DNA: TGCAGTGCTAGAGAGGGGGGTACGCAGTATTTT
J gene: TRBJ2-3
clone size: NA
D gene: NA
V gene: TRBV20-1

CDR3 protein: CARGIWHRPEAFF
CDR3 DNA: TGCGCCAGGGGGATTTGGCACAGGCCTGAAGCTTTCTTT
J gene: TRBJ1-1
clone size: few
D gene: NA
V gene: TRBV10-1

CDR3 protein: CASRETSSPTDTQYF
CDR3 DNA: TGTGCCAGCAGAGAGACTAGCTCCCCCACAGATACGCAGTATTTT
J gene: TRBJ2-3
clone size: NA
D gene: TRBD2
V gene: TRBV2

CDR3 protein: CAWSRRDRGPGQPQHF
CDR3 DNA: TGTGCCTGGAGTAGGAGGGACAGGGGGCCTGGTCAGCCCCAGCATTTT
J gene: TRBJ1-5
clone size: NA
D gene: TRBD1
V gene: TRBV30

CDR3 protein: CASSPLRRYALAFF
CDR3 DNA: TGTGCCAGCAGCCCCCTTCGGCGGTACGCCCTGGCTTTCTTT
J gene: TRBJ1-1
clone size: NA
D gene: NA
V gene: TRBV27

CDR3 protein: CASSSQGRGYGYTF
CDR3 DNA: TGTGCCAGCAGCTCCCAGGGCAGGGGATACGGCTACACCTTC
J gene: TRBJ1-2
clone size: NA
D gene: NA
V gene: TRBV7-2

CDR3 protein: CASSMEGRVYYEQYF
CDR3 DNA: TGTGCCAGTAGTATGGAGGGAAGGGTATACTACGAGCAGTACTTC
J gene: TRBJ2-7
clone size: few
D gene: NA
V gene: TRBV19

CDR3 protein: CASSRGGASYEQYF
CDR3 DNA: TGTGCCAGCAGCAGGGGGGGGGCCTCGTACGAGCAGTACTTC
J gene: TRBJ2-7
clone size: NA
D gene: NA
V gene: TRBV5-5

CDR3 protein: CATLDQGQGAYEQYF
CDR3 DNA: TGTGCCACCCTCGACCAGGGACAGGGCGCCTACGAGCAGTACTTC
J gene: TRBJ2-7
clone size: NA
D gene: TRBD1
V gene: TRBV6-1

CDR3 protein: CASSYAGYGEQYF
CDR3 DNA: TGTGCCAGCAGTTACGCAGGATACGGCGAGCAGTACTTC
J gene: TRBJ2-7
clone size: NA
D gene: NA
V gene: TRBV6-5

CDR3 protein: CASSLGGTSNTEAFF
CDR3 DNA: TGTGCCAGCAGCTTAGGAGGGACATCGAACACTGAAGCTTTCTTT
J gene: TRBJ1-1
clone size: NA
D gene: NA
V gene: TRBV11-3

CDR3 protein: CAIRTTGDEQYF
CDR3 DNA: TGTGCCATCAGAACAACAGGGGACGAGCAGTACTTC
J gene: TRBJ2-7
clone size: NA
D gene: TRBD1
V gene: TRBV10-3

CDR3 protein: CASSLAGTGVPFF
CDR3 DNA: TGTGCCAGCAGCTTAGCCGGGACAGGAGTTCCATTTTTT
J gene: TRBJ1-4
clone size: few
D gene: TRBD1
V gene: TRBV11-2

CDR3 protein: CASSRTAAGPGGDTEAFF
CDR3 DNA: TGTGCCAGCAGCCGTACAGCGGCAGGTCCCGGGGGGGACACTGAAGCTTTCTTT
J gene: TRBJ1-1
clone size: NA
D gene: NA
V gene: TRBV5-4

CDR3 protein: CASSLRWGADSGNTIYF
CDR3 DNA: TGTGCCAGCAGCCTAAGGTGGGGAGCCGACTCTGGAAACACCATATATTTT
J gene: TRBJ1-3
clone size: NA
D gene: NA
V gene: TRBV7-8